This T cell receptor (beta chain) came from a study of T cell responses to AZD1222 COVID-19 vaccine. Overall study findings and caveats: Among AZD1222 vaccinees, only 5 to 7 were seropositive at baseline.

The CDR3 runs 17 residues. Germline lookup yields CDR1 MDHEN and CDR2 SYDVKM. Trimming took 10 bases from V and 0 from J, leaving 22 bases between them. This clone showed up just a few times. As yet, its antigen is unknown. Pooled in the analysis were second doses at about 4 or about 12 weeks. Sequencing was performed with immunoSEQ multiplex PCR; in TCRdb, only in-frame clones are kept and a portion is missing. The sample has some 250,000 clones, approximately 94% seen once; the top ten hold 0.55%. This specimen consisted of peripheral blood, obtained 28 days after the second AZD1222 dose. The J gene is TRBJ1-5, the V gene TRBV28; possible D gene TRBD1, 6 bases. The receptor's source is an adult who received the AZD1222 COVID-19 vaccine. CDR3 in amino acids: CATSGTPNVHSNQPQHF. DNA of the CDR3: TGTGCCACCTCAGGGACACCGAACGTCCATAGCAATCAGCCCCAGCATTTT.